This TCR beta chain was captured by sequencing in a study of CD8 T cells in ankylosing spondylitis. General study points: Reactive arthritis synovial fluid and blood previously showed some of these motif variants. Matched synovial fluid from ankylosing spondylitis patients was reported to be enriched for disease-linked clones. Ankylosing spondylitis blood seemed to carry a telltale TCR beta motif made of several highly homologous variants.

This clonotype was seen at least ten times. Its specificity is not known. The length of the CDR3 is 16 residues. The J segment lost 7 bases and the V segment lost 5 bases, leaving 14 bases of the junction unmatched. Germline CDR1 and CDR2: SGHTA and FQGNSA. TCRdb reprocessed the 5' RACE reads with MiXCR, giving one entry per CDR3 protein. The sample records almost 400,000 distinct CDR3 sequences, approximately 20% being singletons. The chain has TRBV7-2 and TRBJ2-1, with 7 nucleotides matching TRBD2. The sample comprised blood, either unsorted or a sorted T cell fraction (not recorded which). The sequence was collected from a male donor with ankylosing spondylitis. In DNA, the CDR3 is TGTGCCAGCAGCCCAAAGGGCAAGCGGGGAAGGAATGAGCAGTTCTTC. Translating gives CASSPKGKRGRNEQFF.